Listed below are T cell receptor beta chains from one sample, sequenced in a study of T cell responses to AZD1222 COVID-19 vaccine. Repertoires were generated with immunoSEQ multiplex PCR, while TCRdb's copy carries only in-frame clones and drops some. The table has around 140,000 clones, approximately 91% seen once. The sample consisted of peripheral blood, taken on day 0 of AZD1222 vaccination. These receptors originate from an adult in good health. CDR3s include the opening cysteine and the closing phenylalanine or tryptophan. D genes are given only for firm matches. Size tells how often a clone was seen (once, few, many) or the class of an expanded clone, and some rows leave it out.

j_call clone_size d_call v_call cdr3_aa cdr3_nt
TRBJ2-6 - - TRBV6-2/TRBV6-3 CASSYSHSGANVLTF TGTGCCAGCAGTTACTCGCACTCTGGGGCCAACGTCCTGACTTTC
TRBJ1-3 - TRBD1 TRBV9 CASSVLAGQSGNTIYF TGTGCCAGCAGCGTACTCGCGGGACAGTCTGGAAACACCATATATTTT
TRBJ1-5 - - TRBV3-1/TRBV3-2 CASSPSANQPQHF TGTGCCAGCAGCCCCTCGGCGAATCAGCCCCAGCATTTT
TRBJ1-2 - - TRBV9 CASSVGGAPPPWGYTF TGTGCCAGCAGCGTTGGTGGAGCACCACCGCCGTGGGGCTACACCTTC
TRBJ1-1 - - TRBV2 CARSTGNTEAFF TGTGCCAGAAGTACAGGGAACACTGAAGCTTTCTTT
TRBJ1-1 - - TRBV6-2/TRBV6-3 CASSSRGLEGNTEAFF TGTGCCAGCAGTTCCAGGGGATTAGAGGGGAACACTGAAGCTTTCTTT
TRBJ1-2 few - TRBV3-1/TRBV3-2 CASSPQGREYYGYTF TGTGCCAGCAGCCCGCAGGGGAGAGAGTACTATGGCTACACCTTC
TRBJ2-7 - - TRBV7-8 CASSLAQPKSSYEQYF TGTGCCAGCAGCTTAGCGCAACCAAAGAGCTCCTACGAGCAGTACTTC
TRBJ1-1 - - TRBV7-2 CASGDGQENTEAFF TGTGCCAGCGGAGATGGACAAGAGAACACTGAAGCTTTCTTT
TRBJ1-1 - TRBD1 TRBV19 CASIGQGATEAFF TGTGCCAGTATTGGGCAGGGGGCAACTGAAGCTTTCTTT
TRBJ1-3 - - TRBV3-1/TRBV3-2 CASSVSGNTIYF TGTGCCAGCAGCGTCTCTGGAAACACCATATATTTT
TRBJ1-5 - - TRBV28 CASSLWGGVYQPQHF TGTGCCAGCAGTTTATGGGGTGGGGTTTATCAGCCCCAGCATTTT
TRBJ2-1 once - TRBV12-3/TRBV12-4 CASSFSGEQFF TGTGCCAGCAGTTTTTCCGGTGAGCAGTTCTTC
TRBJ2-7 - TRBD1 TRBV6-2/TRBV6-3 CASSPRDRDSYEQYF TGTGCCAGCAGCCCGAGGGACAGGGACTCCTACGAGCAGTACTTC
TRBJ2-7 - - TRBV9 CASSRGGPYEQYF TGTGCCAGCAGTCGAGGCGGACCCTACGAGCAGTACTTC